Each of the 31 T cell receptor beta chains below was sequenced from the same sample in a study of blood T cell repertoires in COVID-19. This table comes from immunoSEQ multiplex PCR, and its TCRdb copy is limited to in-frame clones, with some not included. Of about 21,000 clones listed, around 83% are singletons. The sequencing input was peripheral blood. These receptors were obtained from a human donor with active COVID-19. The donor label of this sample is uncertain.

The table lists this clone with a count of one. V usage is TRBV18 and J usage is TRBJ1-5; 7 bases are shared with TRBD1. From germline, CDR1 is KGHSH and CDR2 LQKENI. J lost 4 bases, V lost 5 bases, and 5 bases had no gene match. The CDR3 length is 14 residues. This CDR3 reads CASSGQAENQPQHF. CDR3 in DNA: TGTGCCAGCTCAGGACAGGCTGAGAATCAGCCCCAGCATTTT.

The genes are TRBV15 and TRBJ1-6; unclear D gene. The V gene's germline CDR1 is LNHNV and CDR2 YYDKDF (reference sequence). This CDR3 region has 13 residues. Deletions cut 4 bases from V and 11 bases from J, with 12 bases between. This CDR3 reads CATSKEVAAPLHF. The CDR3 DNA is TGTGCCACCAGCAAAGAAGTGGCGGCACCCCTCCACTTT. The variable domain in full, with the rest retrieved from reference TRBV15 and TRBJ1-6, is DAMVIQNPRYQVTQFGKPVTLSCSQTLNHNVMYWYQQKSSQAPKLLFHYYDKDFNNEADTPDNFQSRRPNTSFCFLDIRSPGLGDTAMYLCATSKEVAAPLHFGNGTRLTVT.

The gene calls are TRBV7-8 and TRBJ1-4; perhaps TRBD1 as D (6 bases). V was clipped by 1 base and J by 3 bases, with 9 bases between them. Germline V gene sequence: CDR1 SGHVS, CDR2 FQNEAQ. The length of the CDR3 is 15 residues. CDR3 in DNA: TGTGCCAGCAGCTTAGTGGGGGCGGCTAATGAAAAACTGTTTTTT. Its translation is CASSLVGAANEKLFF.

This clone was counted a single time. The gene calls are TRBV5-6 and TRBJ2-7; a weak D match, TRBD1 (5 bases). Germline V gene sequence: CDR1 SGHDT, CDR2 YYEEEE. This CDR3 comprises 15 residues. The V gene lost 0 bases and the J gene lost 3 bases, with 13 bases spanning the gap. This CDR3 reads CASSLAGLFDYEQYF. In nucleotides, the CDR3 is TGTGCCAGCAGCTTGGCAGGGCTTTTCGACTACGAGCAGTACTTC.

V is TRBV18 and J is TRBJ2-7, with 10 bases fitting TRBD1. The CDR3 sequence is 15 residues long. The V and J ends lost 3 bases and 3 bases, in that order; junction bases with no gene match: 5. The germline CDR1 and CDR2 sequences are KGHSH and LQKENI. CDR3 protein: CASSPGDRGLYEQYF. DNA of the CDR3: TGTGCCAGCTCACCGGGGGACAGGGGCCTCTACGAGCAGTACTTC.

The chain recombines TRBV10-3 with TRBJ2-3, with 10 bases fitting TRBD1. Per germline, CDR1 ENHRY and CDR2 SYGVKD. The junction had 7 bases not matched to a gene; V was cut back by 3 bases and J by 4 bases. This CDR3 has 16 residues. CDR3 DNA sequence: TGTGCCATCAGTGAAAGACAGGGGGCTCGGGCAGATACGCAGTATTTT. Translation: CAISERQGARADTQYF.

The chain carries TRBV12-2 and TRBJ2-7; no DNA check was done on the table's D call, TRBD2. TRBV12-2 is reported as a pseudogene. The CDR3 loop spans 12 amino acids. The DNA for the CDR3 is TGTGCAAGTCGCTTAGTCTGCTACGAGCAGTACTTC. The encoded protein is CASRLVCYEQYF.

The V call is TRBV19, the J call TRBJ1-2; 9 nucleotides line up with TRBD1. Germline CDR1 LNHDA, CDR2 SQIVND (reference sequence). The CDR3 sequence is 13 residues long. The junction had 8 bases not matched to a gene; V was cut back by 7 bases and J by 8 bases. CDR3 DNA sequence: TGTGCCAGTAACCGGGACAGGGCGGAGGGCTACACCTTC. It is translated as CASNRDRAEGYTF.

This clone was counted a few times. At one end, the junction sequence differs from germline, possibly due to a read error. The J gene is TRBJ1-6, the V gene TRBV7-9; D unresolved. The CDR3 loop spans 14 amino acids. Germline V gene data show CDR1 as SEHNR and CDR2 as FQNEAQ (reference sequence). CDR3 DNA sequence: TGTGCCAGCAGCACCGGGTCCTCTAATTCACCCCTCCACTTT. Residues: CASSTGSSNSPLHF. The variable domain in full, with the rest retrieved from reference TRBV7-9 and TRBJ1-6, is DTGVSQNPRHKITKRGQNVTFRCDPISEHNRLYWYRQTLGQGPEFLTYFQNEAQLEKSRLLSDRFSAERPKGSFSTLEIQRTEQGDSAMYLCASSTGSSNSPLHFGNGTRLTVT.

CDR3: CASSLAAGVSYNSPLHF. As DNA, the CDR3 is TGTGCCAGCAGCTTAGCAGCAGGGGTGTCCTATAATTCACCCCTCCACTTT. The rearrangement joins TRBV7-8 to TRBJ1-6, with D perhaps matching TRBD1 (6 bases). The CDR3 contains 17 residues. V lost 0 bases and J 1 base, leaving 10 bases between the germline ends. Germline V gene data show CDR1 as SGHVS and CDR2 as FQNEAQ.

The chain couples TRBV24-1 to TRBJ2-3; D possibly corresponds to TRBD1 (5 bases). CDR1 is KGHDR and CDR2 is SFDVKD in the germline V gene. The ends were cut back, 4 bases at V and 1 base at J, with 17 bases in the middle. CDR3 length: 17 amino acids. CDR3 nucleotides: TGTGCCACCAGTGACCCCCAGGGTCAGCCCGGCACAGATACGCAGTATTTT. This encodes CATSDPQGQPGTDTQYF.

This clone was seen a handful of times. This chain joins TRBV7-6 and TRBJ2-5; D perhaps matches TRBD1 (5 bases). The CDR3 has 13 residues. CDR1 is SGHVS and CDR2 is FNYEAQ in the germline V gene. Trimming pared 4 bases from V and 3 bases from J, leaving 9 bases between. Here the CDR3 DNA reads TGTGCCAGCAGCTCAGGGTTGGAAGAGACCCAGTACTTC. It specifies CASSSGLEETQYF. Full variable domain (missing parts from reference TRBV7-6 and TRBJ2-5): GAGVSQSPRYKVTKRGQDVALRCDPISGHVSLYWYRQALGQGPEFLTYFNYEAQQDKSGLPNDRFSAERPEGSISTLTIQRTEQRDSAMYRCASSSGLEETQYFGPGTRLLVL.

J is TRBJ2-7 and V is TRBV29-1; no definite D call. The V and J ends lost 7 bases and 2 bases respectively, with 9 bases between them. This CDR3 region has 11 residues. Germline V gene sequence: CDR1 SQVTM, CDR2 ANQGSEA. The DNA for the CDR3 is TGCAGCGCTGGGCCGACCTACGAGCAGTACTTC. Protein: CSAGPTYEQYF.

This clone was picked up one time. The CDR3 loop reads CASSLTSGYTF. The CDR3 bases are TGTGCCAGCAGCTTAACGAGCGGCTACACCTTC. This chain links TRBV7-9 with TRBJ1-2; D unresolved. Trimming stripped 2 bases from V and 8 bases from J, with 6 bases between. Germline V gene sequence: CDR1 SEHNR, CDR2 FQNEAQ (reference sequence). CDR3 length: 11 residues.

CDR3 sequence (DNA): TGCGCCAGCAGCCCGGGACAGTGGGGCAATCAGCCCCAGCATTTT. As protein: CASSPGQWGNQPQHF. The chain joins TRBV5-1 to TRBJ1-5, with 7 nucleotides matching TRBD1. J lost 2 bases, V lost 4 bases, and 6 bases had no gene match. Germline CDR1 and CDR2: SGHRS and YFSETQ. The CDR3 totals 15 residues.

The genes are TRBV3-1 (or the pseudogene TRBV3-2) and TRBJ1-2, with a weak D call TRBD1 (5 bases). The CDR3 is 14 amino acids. The V end lost 5 bases, the J end lost 1 base, and 11 bases lay between the germline ends. Germline V gene data show CDR1 as LGHDT and CDR2 as YNNKEL (reference sequence). The CDR3 sequence is CASSAGRLNYGYTF. In DNA, the CDR3 is TGTGCCAGCAGCGCGGGACGGCTTAACTATGGCTACACCTTC.

The chain is built from TRBV6-5 and TRBJ2-7; 7 bases are a match to TRBD2. The V gene end was trimmed by 2 bases and the J gene end by 0 bases; junction bases not matched to a gene: 7. Germline CDR1 is MNHEY and CDR2 is SVGAGI. The CDR3 runs to 16 residues. CDR3 protein: CASSYVRSGNSYEQYF. The CDR3 nucleotides read TGTGCCAGCAGTTACGTCCGGAGCGGGAACTCCTACGAGCAGTACTTC.

CDR3 sequence: CASSKGRRGQAKNIQYF. CDR3 coding DNA: TGTGCCAGCAGCAAAGGTCGGCGGGGGCAGGCCAAAAACATTCAGTACTTC. The gene calls are TRBV21-1 and TRBJ2-4; the table's TRBD2 call for D was not verified on the DNA. TRBV21-1 is labeled a pseudogene. CDR3 length: 17 residues.

This chain links TRBV3-1 (or the pseudogene TRBV3-2) with TRBJ1-3; tentative D call: TRBD1 (5 bases). The CDR3 runs to 14 residues. CDR1 LGHDT and CDR2 YNNKEL come from the germline V gene (reference sequence). V dropped 2 bases and J dropped 4 bases, with 9 bases sitting between them. The CDR3 loop is CASSQIGVGNTIYF. The CDR3 DNA reads TGTGCCAGCAGCCAAATAGGGGTCGGAAACACCATATATTTT.

The chain couples TRBV7-3 to TRBJ2-3, with TRBD1 matching 7 bases. J was trimmed by 1 base and V by 6 bases; bases with no gene match: 4. The CDR3 is made up of 14 amino acids. Germline CDR1 and CDR2: SGHTA and FQGTGA. The CDR3 is CASSPQGGTDTQYF. The CDR3 bases are TGTGCCAGCAGTCCCCAGGGGGGCACAGATACGCAGTATTTT.

The rearrangement joins TRBV4-1 to TRBJ2-2; D gene ambiguous. The V gene's germline CDR1 is MGHRA and CDR2 YSYEKL. The CDR3 runs to 15 residues. V gave up 3 bases and J gave up 4 bases, with 12 bases separating them. CDR3 nucleotides: TGCGCCAGCAGCCAGGAAATACAGAGCACCGGGGAGCTGTTTTTT. Its protein is CASSQEIQSTGELFF.

This chain connects TRBV12-3 or TRBV12-4 to TRBJ2-1, with 7 bases fitting TRBD1. This CDR3 has 13 amino acids. V was clipped by 5 bases and J by 9 bases; unmatched bases: 7. CDR3 in amino acids: CASSPTGLGEQFF. CDR3 in DNA: TGTGCCAGCAGTCCGACAGGGCTTGGTGAGCAGTTCTTC.

The chain uses TRBV2 and TRBJ1-2, with D perhaps matching TRBD1 (6 bases). Trimming removed 7 bases from V and 5 bases from J, with 14 bases in between. Germline CDR1 and CDR2: SNHLY and FYNNEI. The length of the CDR3 is 13 residues. CDR3 nucleotide sequence: TGTGCCAGCAAAAGGACAGCGATGTATGGCTACACCTTC. This gives the protein CASKRTAMYGYTF.

The V gene is TRBV27, the J gene TRBJ1-6, with D perhaps TRBD1 (5 bases). Trimming removed 5 bases at V and 8 bases at J, with 16 bases between. Germline CDR1 and CDR2: MNHEY and SMNVEV (reference sequence). This CDR3 spans 15 amino acids. In DNA, the CDR3 is TGTGCCAGCAGTCCCCGGGACTTGGGGTATTCACCCCTCCACTTT. Translated: CASSPRDLGYSPLHF.

CDR3 in amino acids: CASSSGARPTEQYF. The CDR3 bases are TGTGCCAGCAGCTCTGGGGCTAGACCTACGGAGCAGTACTTC. This rearrangement joins TRBV7-2 to TRBJ2-7, with a possible D match to TRBD1 (5 bases). The V gene lost 4 bases and the J gene lost 7 bases, with 17 bases spanning the gap. The germline V gene has CDR1 SGHTA and CDR2 FQGNSA. CDR3 length equals 14 residues.

The chain is built from TRBV5-4 and TRBJ1-2; TRBD1 matches 7 bases. This CDR3 spans 14 amino acids. The V segment lost 7 bases and the J segment 8 bases; nucleotides outside the gene matches: 14. In germline, CDR1 is SGHNT, CDR2 YYREEE (reference sequence). Here the CDR3 DNA reads TGTGCCAGCCGCAGGACAGGCAGTTCCCAGGGCTACACCTTC. This sequence encodes CASRRTGSSQGYTF.

The rearrangement uses TRBV11-1 and TRBJ1-1; D gene ambiguous. This CDR3 spans 13 amino acids. V was shortened by 3 bases and J by 1 base, with 6 bases between the two germline ends. Germline CDR1 is SGHAT and CDR2 is FQDESV (reference sequence). Here the CDR3 DNA reads TGTGCCAGCAGCTTTTCCAAGAACACTGAAGCTTTCTTT. Translated, it gives CASSFSKNTEAFF. Complete variable domain (other parts from reference TRBV11-1 and TRBJ1-1): EAEVAQSPRYKITEKSQAVAFWCDPISGHATLYWYRQILGQGPELLVQFQDESVVDDSQLPKDRFSAERLKGVDSTLKIQPAELGDSAMYLCASSFSKNTEAFFGQGTRLTVV.

The chain carries TRBV28 and TRBJ2-7, with 8 nucleotides matching TRBD1. The CDR3 contains 14 residues. Germline V lookup: CDR1 MDHEN, CDR2 SYDVKM. Trimming cost V 2 bases and J 0 bases; bases outside gene matches: 0. The CDR3 DNA reads TGTGCCAGCAGTTTAACAGGGGGCTCCTACGAGCAGTACTTC. As protein: CASSLTGGSYEQYF.

The chain is built from TRBV7-6 and TRBJ2-1, with 10 bases fitting TRBD1. The CDR3 runs to 15 residues. CDR1 and CDR2 from the germline V gene are SGHVS and FNYEAQ. The J segment lost 7 bases and the V segment lost 3 bases, leaving 6 bases of the junction unmatched. In nucleotides, the CDR3 is TGTGCCAGCAGCTTGGGACAGGGGATTAGGAATGAGCAGTTCTTC. Translated: CASSLGQGIRNEQFF.

This chain connects TRBV10-3 to TRBJ2-3; 12 nucleotides agree with TRBD2. Per germline, CDR1 ENHRY and CDR2 SYGVKD. The CDR3 runs 15 residues. Trimming cost V 2 bases and J 9 bases; bases outside gene matches: 6. The CDR3 protein is CAISERLAGEGTQYF. The CDR3 bases are TGTGCCATCAGTGAGCGACTAGCGGGAGAGGGAACGCAGTATTTT.

V gene TRBV9 combines with J gene TRBJ2-2; D is uncertain. The germline V gene encodes CDR1 SGDLS and CDR2 YYNGEE. CDR3 length equals 16 residues. Trimming pared 3 bases from V and 2 bases from J, leaving 14 bases between. The CDR3 protein is CASSGPLAANTGELFF. CDR3 bases: TGTGCCAGCAGCGGGCCGCTTGCGGCTAACACCGGGGAGCTGTTTTTT.